This TCR beta chain stems from a study of CD8 T cells in Susac syndrome. The CDR3 is 14 amino acids. Germline lookup yields CDR1 MNHEY and CDR2 SVGAGI. V lost 5 bases and J lost 4, with 14 bases in between. While serving as controls, healthy donors were matched for age and sex. TEMRA cells were FACS-enriched, while CD8+ and CD4+ T cells were negatively isolated. With random hexamers, reverse transcription was performed on 0.5 to 1 ug of RNA. TCR beta CDR3 was amplified by immunoSEQ covering 54 Vbeta and 13 Jbeta. TCRdb re-derived calls from the immunoSEQ multiplex PCR reads in MiXCR, one entry per CDR3 protein. Counted here are some 120,000 distinct CDR3 sequences, about 94% occurring once; the ten biggest clones make up 0.085% to 0.09%.

The TCR sequence derives from a human donor in good health. Sequenced sample: CD4+ T cells from PBMCs. This sequence joins TRBV6-5 and TRBJ1-2; possible D gene TRBD1, 6 bases. The CDR3 reads CASSPRQETYGYTF. CDR3 nucleotide sequence: TGTGCCAGCAGTCCGCGACAGGAGACCTATGGCTACACCTTC.